This entry lists 2 T cell receptor beta chains sequenced from one sample in a study of CXCR3-negative and CXCR3-positive naive CD8 T cells. UMI-tagged TRB cDNA libraries were built via 5' RACE. Reprocessing the 5' RACE reads, TCRdb reports a single entry for every CDR3 protein and omits DNA. This sample carries 150,000 to 180,000 distinct CDR3 sequences, with 0.45% to 0.6% going to the ten biggest clones. The antigens these receptors bind are not known. Study observations and caveats: TRB CDR3s of CXCR3-positive naive cells were more hydrophobic than those of CXCR3-negative naive cells.

Material for sequencing was naive CXCR3+ CD8+ T cells from blood. The subset: CD45RO-CCR7+CD27+CD95- naive CD8+ T cells expressing CXCR3 (TNR3+). The origin of the receptors is a human donor in good health. Some clones in this sample may be carry-over from other donors' samples.

The rearrangement links TRBV4-1 to TRBJ2-7; TCRdb outputs TRBD2, but without DNA this stays unchecked. Germline CDR1 and CDR2: MGHRA and YSYEKL. The CDR3 is made up of 16 amino acids. The CDR3 loop reads CTSSQDLEETSGEQYF.

This chain joins TRBV7-8 and TRBJ2-3; TCRdb indicates TRBD2, and absent DNA this call remains unverified. The CDR3 runs to 17 residues. Germline CDR1 reads SGHVS; CDR2 reads FQNEAQ. This chain's CDR3 is CASSLPIGLADADTQYF.